These 22 T cell receptor beta chains were sequenced from one sample in a study of T cells in Graves' hyperthyroidism and ophthalmopathy. Regions amplified from RNA transcripts were the TCR beta CDR3 regions. The TCR CDR3 was amplified in a first-round RT-PCR using the HTBI primer set. TCRdb processed the multiplex PCR reads anew with MiXCR; each CDR3 protein has one entry. The repertoire holds 460,000 or so distinct CDR3 sequences, about 15% seen once, with 15% to 20% in the top ten. Sequencing input: blood. Every receptor here comes from a woman aged 18-29 years with Graves' hyperthyroidism.

Ten or more counts support this clonotype. V is TRBV10-2 and J is TRBJ2-5, with a possible D match to TRBD1 (5 bases). Between the trimmed V and J ends, which lost 5 bases and 7 bases, there was a span of 11 bases. In germline, CDR1 is WSHSY, CDR2 SAAADI. CDR3 size: 12 residues. The CDR3 nucleotides are TGCGCCAGCAGTAGGGAAGGGGTGACCCAGTACTTC. Translation gives CASSREGVTQYF.

This clonotype was counted many times. This chain joins TRBV3-1 and TRBJ1-5, with a tentative D call TRBD1 (6 bases). This CDR3 region has 15 residues. V dropped 2 bases and J dropped 5 bases, with 13 bases sitting between them. CDR1 is LGHDT, CDR2 YNNKEL, per germline (reference sequence). The CDR3 region has the DNA TGTGCCAGCAGCCAAACAGGGAACCCCGATCAGCCCCAGCATTTT. This sequence encodes CASSQTGNPDQPQHF.

This clonotype was found many times. V usage is TRBV20-1 and J usage is TRBJ1-6; D possibly corresponds to TRBD1 (6 bases). CDR1 and CDR2 from the germline V gene are DFQATT and SNEGSKA (reference sequence). The ends were cut back, 6 bases at V and 7 bases at J, with 19 bases in the middle. The CDR3 loop spans 15 amino acids. This chain's CDR3 is CSATRRGDTNSPLHF. The CDR3 DNA is TGCAGTGCAACCCGAAGGGGGGACACCAATTCACCCCTCCACTTT.

This clonotype showed up many times. This chain links TRBV6-1 with TRBJ1-2; no clear D. Per the germline V gene, CDR1 is MNHNS and CDR2 is SASEGT. The V and J ends lost 1 base and 6 bases respectively, with 6 bases between them. The CDR3 length is 12 residues. The CDR3 here is CASSEGENGYTF. Here the CDR3 DNA reads TGTGCCAGCAGTGAAGGGGAAAATGGCTACACCTTC.

This clonotype was picked up many times. V usage is TRBV3-1 and J usage is TRBJ2-7; no firm D call. The CDR3 length is 12 residues. CDR1 is LGHDT and CDR2 is YNNKEL in the germline V gene (reference sequence). V shed 3 bases and J shed 3 bases, with 6 bases lying between them. The CDR3 sequence: CASSHSNYEQYF. As DNA, the CDR3 is TGTGCCAGCAGCCATAGCAACTACGAGCAGTACTTC.

The chain is built from TRBV5-1 and TRBJ2-2; 11 bases line up with TRBD2. CDR1 is SGHRS, CDR2 YFSETQ, per germline. This CDR3 has 15 residues. V lost 2 bases and J lost 5; bases outside the gene matches: 2. CDR3 sequence reads: CASSFTSGGTGELFF. The CDR3 DNA reads as TGCGCCAGCAGCTTTACTAGCGGGGGAACCGGGGAGCTGTTTTTT.

The chain carries TRBV5-1 and TRBJ2-7, with 9 bases lining up with TRBD1. This CDR3 contains 17 residues. The ends lost 0 bases at V and 1 base at J; junction bases unmatched: 8. Germline V gene sequence: CDR1 SGHRS, CDR2 YFSETQ. The DNA of the CDR3 is TGCGCCAGCAGCTTGGACAGGGGGCGAGCTTTTTCCTACGAGCAGTACTTC. Protein product: CASSLDRGRAFSYEQYF.

This clonotype was detected many times. The rearrangement uses TRBV29-1 and TRBJ2-7; a possible D gene is TRBD2 (6 bases). Trimming cost V 4 bases and J 2 bases, with 21 bases left between them. Germline V gives CDR1 SQVTM, CDR2 ANQGSEA. CDR3 size: 16 residues. CDR3 in amino acids: CSVGASEGKPTYEQYF. CDR3 DNA: TGCAGCGTTGGGGCCTCGGAGGGAAAACCCACCTACGAGCAGTACTTC.

This clonotype was seen a few times. The chain joins TRBV5-1 to TRBJ2-5; D could derive from TRBD1 or TRBD2 (6 bases each). Germline CDR1 and CDR2: SGHRS and YFSETQ. This CDR3 has 17 amino acids. V lost 4 bases, J lost 4 bases, and 23 bases lay in between. The CDR3 bases are TGCGCCAGCAGCCCGCCTGGGGGCGGGAAGGCTCGAGAGACCCAGTACTTC. As protein: CASSPPGGGKARETQYF.

This clonotype was recorded at least ten times. V is TRBV6-2 or TRBV6-3 and J is TRBJ1-1; a possible D gene is TRBD1 (5 bases). Germline V gene lookup returns CDR1 MNHEY and CDR2 SVGEGT. V gave up 0 bases and J gave up 4 bases, with 12 bases separating them. CDR3 length: 15 amino acids. The CDR3 nucleotides are TGTGCCAGCAGTTACTCGATGGCAGGGTCCACTGAAGCTTTCTTT. Translated: CASSYSMAGSTEAFF.

This clonotype came up many times. The chain employs TRBV14 and TRBJ1-6; no clear D gene. The CDR3 covers 14 residues. V dropped 2 bases and J dropped 10 bases, with 12 bases sitting between them. The germline CDR1 and CDR2 sequences are SGHDN and FVKESK. The CDR3 region has the DNA TGTGCCAGCAGCCAACATTACCAAGGGTCACCCCTCCACTTT. Translating it yields CASSQHYQGSPLHF.

The V gene is TRBV6-1, the J gene TRBJ2-7; a possible D gene is TRBD1 (6 bases). This CDR3 has 13 amino acids. In germline, CDR1 is MNHNS, CDR2 SASEGT. V lost 8 bases and J 1 base, leaving 12 bases between the germline ends. CDR3 DNA: TGTGCCAGCCATAACGGACAGTCCTACGAGCAGTACTTC. Encoded protein: CASHNGQSYEQYF.

This clonotype has just a few counts. The V and J genes are TRBV24-1 and TRBJ1-1, with D hard to call. Trimming pared 1 base from V and 7 bases from J, leaving 6 bases between. The V gene's germline CDR1 is KGHDR and CDR2 SFDVKD. The CDR3 spans 12 residues. The CDR3 loop reads CATSDLLGEAFF. DNA of the CDR3: TGTGCCACCAGTGATTTATTAGGTGAAGCTTTCTTT.

The V and J genes are TRBV2 and TRBJ2-7; TRBD2 matches at 10 bases. CDR1 SNHLY and CDR2 FYNNEI come from the germline V gene. J was trimmed by 6 bases and V by 7 bases; bases with no gene match: 9. The CDR3 runs 14 residues. The CDR3 DNA follows: TGTGCCAGCAAAATAATAGCGGGAGGACTCGAGCAGTACTTC. Translation gives CASKIIAGGLEQYF.

Ten or more counts support this clonotype. The chain employs TRBV10-1 and TRBJ1-1; unclear D gene. This CDR3 has 18 amino acids. Germline V CDR1 and CDR2: WNHNN, SYGVQD (reference sequence). Trimming removed 0 bases at V and 6 bases at J, with 23 bases between. CDR3 coding DNA: TGCGCCAGCAGTGAGTCGAACCTAGCCTCCGACGCTTTCGCTGAAGCTTTCTTT. The encoded protein is CASSESNLASDAFAEAFF.

The gene calls are TRBV6-2 or TRBV6-3 and TRBJ1-3; unclear D gene. CDR3 length: 13 residues. With 2 bases removed from V and 2 bases from J, the gap between germline ends came to 4 bases. Germline V gene data show CDR1 as MNHEY and CDR2 as SVGEGT. The CDR3 loop reads CASSYRTGNTIYF. The CDR3 DNA reads as TGTGCCAGCAGTTACCGGACTGGAAACACCATATATTTT.

This clonotype was seen a handful of times. Possible read error: a much larger clone is one base away. V usage is TRBV12-3 or TRBV12-4 and J usage is TRBJ2-3; D gene uncertain. V was trimmed by 4 bases and J by 5 bases, leaving 7 bases between them. The CDR3 has 12 amino acids. The chain's CDR3 is CASSSALDTQYF. The CDR3 DNA reads TGTGCCAGCAGTTCCGCCCTAGATACGCAGTATTTT.

Ten or more counts support this clonotype. This chain joins TRBV24-1 and TRBJ2-2; D unresolved. The CDR3 sequence is 14 residues long. Looked up from germline, CDR1 is KGHDR and CDR2 is SFDVKD. Trimming took off 1 base at V and 8 bases at J, with 10 bases between the two ends. CDR3 coding DNA: TGTGCCACCAGTGATTTTAGAGGTTTGGGGGAGCTGTTTTTT. It translates to CATSDFRGLGELFF.

This clonotype was recorded once. A clone one base away is much larger, so this may be a read error. The CDR3 loop reads CASISLGANTEAFF. For the CDR3, the DNA is TGTGCATCAATCAGCCTGGGGGCGAACACTGAAGCTTTCTTT. The chain uses TRBV6-2 or TRBV6-3 and TRBJ1-1, with D possibly matching TRBD1 (6 bases). The CDR3 contains 14 residues. Per the germline V gene, CDR1 is MNHEY and CDR2 is SVGEGT.

The rearrangement joins TRBV19 to TRBJ1-2; D possibly corresponds to TRBD1 (6 bases). This CDR3 region has 14 residues. The V gene lost 7 bases and the J gene lost 0 bases, with 12 bases spanning the gap. The germline CDR1 and CDR2 sequences are LNHDA and SQIVND (reference sequence). The CDR3 spells CASKGGLTNYGYTF. The CDR3 DNA is TGTGCCAGTAAAGGGGGACTAACTAACTATGGCTACACCTTC.

This clonotype is a singleton in its sample. V gene TRBV20-1 combines with J gene TRBJ2-1; D is undetermined. V was pared by 0 bases and J by 3 bases, with 15 bases between. Per the germline V gene, CDR1 is DFQATT and CDR2 is SNEGSKA (reference sequence). This CDR3 region has 16 residues. The CDR3 sequence is CSARDDGLEFYNEQFF. DNA of the CDR3: TGCAGTGCTAGAGATGATGGTTTGGAGTTCTACAATGAGCAGTTCTTC.

The V and J genes are TRBV2 and TRBJ2-5; 14 bases are shared with TRBD2. Germline values: CDR1 SNHLY, CDR2 FYNNEI. V dropped 8 bases and J dropped 1; count of bases not matched to a gene: 6. This CDR3 is 16 amino acids long. The CDR3 sequence: CASLGTSGRPQETQYF. In nucleotides, the CDR3 is TGTGCCAGCTTAGGGACTAGCGGGAGACCCCAAGAGACCCAGTACTTC.